This T cell receptor beta chain was sequenced in a study of OX40 agonist ivuxolimab in advanced cancers. The germline V gene has CDR1 MNHNS and CDR2 SASEGT. The germline V and J ends were trimmed by 5 bases and 1 base, with 11 bases remaining between them. The CDR3 runs 14 residues. Using immunoSEQ multiplex PCR, the repertoire was profiled, and TCRdb retains in-frame clones only, with some absent. The data hold about 76,000 clones, with roughly 85% observed a single time. Sequenced material: CD4+ or CD8+ T cells sorted from blood, taken in a trial of the OX40 agonist ivuxolimab. The source is an adult with an advanced solid tumor such as melanoma, head and neck, liver or kidney cancer. The chain combines TRBV6-1 with TRBJ1-1; a possible D gene is TRBD1 (5 bases). The CDR3 reads CASSPPGGNTEAFF. CDR3 bases: TGTGCCAGCAGTCCCCCTGGGGGGAACACTGAAGCTTTCTTT.